Below are 14 T cell receptor beta chains sequenced from a single sample in a study of persistence of HIV-infected CD4 T cells. Their target antigens are unknown. Nonspecific anti-CD3/anti-CD28 bead stimulation represents the broad CD4+ T cell repertoire. Sorting selected CD4+ T cells upregulating both CD40 ligand and CD69. The libraries were made with immunoSEQ version 4 in survey mode. Profiled with immunoSEQ multiplex PCR; TCRdb holds only in-frame clones, not every one. The top ten clones hold roughly 0.44% of a sample with tens of thousands of clones, about 85% of them seen once. The input for sequencing was CD4+ T cells sorted from PBMCs after roughly 18-hour stimulation, taken from a patient who received antiretroviral therapy. Source of these receptors: an adult woman with HIV who was CMV-seropositive.

This sequence joins TRBV19 and TRBJ2-5; 12 bases map to TRBD2. CDR1 and CDR2 (germline): LNHDA, SQIVND (reference sequence). The J segment lost 4 bases and the V segment lost 6 bases, leaving 12 bases of the junction unmatched. The CDR3 sequence is 17 residues long. As DNA, the CDR3 is TGTGCCAGTAGCCCATCAGGACTAGCGGGGCGGTTAGAGACCCAGTACTTC. This sequence encodes CASSPSGLAGRLETQYF.

The chain joins TRBV2 to TRBJ1-4, with D maybe TRBD1 (6 bases). The V and J ends lost 5 bases and 1 base respectively, with 14 bases between them. The germline CDR1 and CDR2 sequences are SNHLY and FYNNEI. The CDR3 contains 16 residues. This chain's CDR3 is CASSPGQTLTNEKLFF. The CDR3 nucleotides read TGTGCCAGCAGTCCTGGACAGACTCTAACTAATGAAAAACTGTTTTTT. Full variable domain (rest looked up from reference TRBV2 and TRBJ1-4): EPEVTQTPSHQVTQMGQEVILRCVPISNHLYFYWYRQILGQKVEFLVSFYNNEISEKSEIFDDQFSVERPDGSNFTLKIRSTKLEDSAMYFCASSPGQTLTNEKLFFGSGTQLSVL.

This clone was seen a single time. The CDR3 coding sequence is TGTGCCAGCAGTGAAACAGAAACGTATGGCTACACCTTC. Its protein is CASSETETYGYTF. The chain combines TRBV2 with TRBJ1-2, with D unresolved. V was clipped by 2 bases and J by 5 bases, with 9 bases between them. CDR1 SNHLY and CDR2 FYNNEI come from the germline V gene. The CDR3 extends over 13 amino acids.

This rearrangement joins TRBV6-6 to TRBJ1-1; D call uncertain. The CDR3 runs to 12 residues. CDR1 and CDR2 (germline): MNHNY, SVGAGI (reference sequence). The V end lost 2 bases, the J end lost 1 base, and 2 bases lay between the germline ends. The CDR3 nucleotides are TGTGCCAGCAGTTACGCGAACACTGAAGCTTTCTTT. Its protein is CASSYANTEAFF.

The rearrangement links TRBV5-8 to TRBJ2-7; 13 bases are shared with TRBD2. The V segment lost 5 bases and the J segment 5 bases; nucleotides outside the gene matches: 7. The germline gives CDR1 SGHTS, CDR2 YDEGEE. The CDR3 consists of 15 residues. The CDR3: CASSPGLAGANEQYF. In DNA form, the CDR3 reads TGTGCCAGCAGTCCCGGACTAGCGGGGGCCAACGAGCAGTACTTC.

The chain uses TRBV20-1 and TRBJ1-2; no clear D. The CDR3 runs to 12 residues. V gave up 3 bases and J gave up 8 bases, with 13 bases separating them. Germline CDR1 is DFQATT and CDR2 is SNEGSKA (reference sequence). This CDR3 reads CSASYSRSGYTF. CDR3 DNA sequence: TGCAGTGCTAGTTATTCCAGGTCCGGCTACACCTTC.

The chain uses TRBV6-6 and TRBJ1-6; tentative D call: TRBD1 (6 bases). Germline lookup yields CDR1 MNHNY and CDR2 SVGAGI (reference sequence). The CDR3 is made up of 18 amino acids. Trimming stripped 5 bases from V and 0 bases from J, with 17 bases between. CDR3 amino acids: CASSPRTVTSSYNSPLHF. The DNA for the CDR3 is TGTGCCAGCAGTCCGAGGACAGTCACGAGCTCCTATAATTCACCCCTCCACTTT.

The CDR3 coding sequence is TGCGCCAGCAGTGAGACGAAAGGGACAGGGTACTACGAGCAGTACTTC. This encodes CASSETKGTGYYEQYF. The V and J genes are TRBV10-1 and TRBJ2-7; 9 positions agree with TRBD1. The germline CDR1 and CDR2 sequences are WNHNN and SYGVQD (reference sequence). J lost 3 bases, V lost 2 bases, and 8 bases had no gene match. This CDR3 spans 16 amino acids.

The chain recombines TRBV4-1 with TRBJ2-1; 7 positions agree with TRBD2. Losses at the gene ends were 6 bases for V and 7 bases for J; bases not matched to a gene: 6. Germline V CDR1 and CDR2: MGHRA, YSYEKL. CDR3 length equals 13 residues. CDR3 bases: TGCGCCAGCAGGGGTATCGGGAGGAATGAGCAGTTCTTC. This codes for CASRGIGRNEQFF.

The chain employs TRBV13 and TRBJ2-2; D ambiguous. Germline lookup yields CDR1 PRHDT and CDR2 FYEKMQ (reference sequence). V was clipped by 2 bases and J by 2 bases, with 3 bases between them. The CDR3 has 13 amino acids. In DNA, the CDR3 is TGTGCCAGCAGCTTAAGAAACACCGGGGAGCTGTTTTTT. Its translation: CASSLRNTGELFF.

This chain links TRBV19 with TRBJ2-6; D is unresolved. This CDR3 has 20 amino acids. Germline CDR1 is LNHDA and CDR2 is SQIVND (reference sequence). The V end was cut by 3 bases, the J end by 2 bases, with 23 bases between. The CDR3 nucleotides read TGTGCCAGTAGTATGGGCGGTGGCGCTCTCCAGGTAGCTGGGGCCAACGTCCTGACTTTC. Translating gives CASSMGGGALQVAGANVLTF.

The J gene is TRBJ1-1, the V gene TRBV5-4, with TRBD1 identical over 7 bases. There are 14 residues in the CDR3. Germline assignment: CDR1 SGHNT and CDR2 YYREEE (reference sequence). Trimming took 6 bases from V and 4 from J; bases not matched to a gene: 9. The CDR3 here is CASNPTGRGTEAFF. The CDR3 nucleotides are TGTGCCAGCAACCCGACAGGGCGGGGCACTGAAGCTTTCTTT.

The gene calls are TRBV5-1 and TRBJ2-3; possibly TRBD1 or TRBD2 for D (6 bases each). The CDR3 totals 16 residues. V shed 5 bases and J shed 0 bases, with 16 bases lying between them. CDR1 SGHRS and CDR2 YFSETQ come from the germline V gene. The chain's CDR3 is CASSVTGGPSTDTQYF. The DNA of the CDR3 is TGCGCCAGCAGTGTGACCGGGGGCCCTAGCACAGATACGCAGTATTTT.

Here the CDR3 reads CASSPNWRRSSGNTIYF. The CDR3 nucleotides are TGTGCCAGCAGTCCGAATTGGCGGAGAAGCTCTGGAAACACCATATATTTT. V is TRBV25-1 and J is TRBJ1-3; D is undetermined. The CDR3 totals 17 residues. Germline V lookup: CDR1 MGHDK, CDR2 SYGVNS. Trimming stripped 5 bases from V and 0 bases from J, with 17 bases between. Full variable domain (remainder filled in from reference TRBV25-1 and TRBJ1-3): EADIYQTPRYLVIGTGKKITLECSQTMGHDKMYWYQQDPGMELHLIHYSYGVNSTEKGDLSSESTVSRIRTEHFPLTLESARPSHTSQYLCASSPNWRRSSGNTIYFGEGSWLTVV.